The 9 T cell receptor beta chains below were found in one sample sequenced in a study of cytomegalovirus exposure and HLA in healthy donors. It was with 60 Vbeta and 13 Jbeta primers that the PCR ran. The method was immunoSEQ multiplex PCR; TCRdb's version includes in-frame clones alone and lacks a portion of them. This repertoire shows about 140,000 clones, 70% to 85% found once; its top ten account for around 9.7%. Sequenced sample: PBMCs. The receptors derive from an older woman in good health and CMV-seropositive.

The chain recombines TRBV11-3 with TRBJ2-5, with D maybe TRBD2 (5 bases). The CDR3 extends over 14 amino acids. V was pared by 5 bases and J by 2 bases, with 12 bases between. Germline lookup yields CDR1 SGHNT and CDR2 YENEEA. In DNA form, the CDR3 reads TGTGCCAGCAGCGCAGTACGGGAACAAGAGACCCAGTACTTC. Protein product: CASSAVREQETQYF.

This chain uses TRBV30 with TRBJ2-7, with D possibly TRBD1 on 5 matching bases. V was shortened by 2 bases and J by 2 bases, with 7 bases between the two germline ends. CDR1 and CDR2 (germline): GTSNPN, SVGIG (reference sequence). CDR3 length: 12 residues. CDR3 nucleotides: TGTGCCTGGAGTAGGGGCACCTACGAGCAGTACTTC. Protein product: CAWSRGTYEQYF.

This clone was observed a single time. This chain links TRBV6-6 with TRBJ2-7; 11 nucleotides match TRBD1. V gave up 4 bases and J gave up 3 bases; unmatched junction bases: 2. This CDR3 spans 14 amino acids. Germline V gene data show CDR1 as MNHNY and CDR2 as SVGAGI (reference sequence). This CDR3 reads CASSLGTGGYEQYF. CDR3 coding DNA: TGTGCCAGCAGTTTGGGGACAGGGGGCTACGAGCAGTACTTC.

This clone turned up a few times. The chain's CDR3 is CASSRTSGDSYNEQFF. The CDR3 DNA follows: TGTGCCAGCAGCCGTACTAGCGGGGACTCCTACAATGAGCAGTTCTTC. This chain connects TRBV11-2 to TRBJ2-1; 10 positions match TRBD2. The V gene's germline CDR1 is SGHAT and CDR2 FQNNGV. V shed 5 bases, J shed 0 bases, and the junction held 4 bases outside the gene matches. The CDR3 runs 16 residues.

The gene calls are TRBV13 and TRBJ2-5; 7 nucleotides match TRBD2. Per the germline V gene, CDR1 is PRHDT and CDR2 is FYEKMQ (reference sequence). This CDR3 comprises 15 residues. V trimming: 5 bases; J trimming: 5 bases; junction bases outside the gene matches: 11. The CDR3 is CASSQRTSLAETQYF. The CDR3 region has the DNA TGTGCCAGCAGCCAGAGGACTAGTCTGGCGGAGACCCAGTACTTC. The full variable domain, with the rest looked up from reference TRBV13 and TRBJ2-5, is AAGVIQSPRHLIKEKRETATLKCYPIPRHDTVYWYQQGPGQDPQFLISFYEKMQSDKGSIPDRFSAQQFSDYHSELNMSSLELGDSALYFCASSQRTSLAETQYFGPGTRLLVL.

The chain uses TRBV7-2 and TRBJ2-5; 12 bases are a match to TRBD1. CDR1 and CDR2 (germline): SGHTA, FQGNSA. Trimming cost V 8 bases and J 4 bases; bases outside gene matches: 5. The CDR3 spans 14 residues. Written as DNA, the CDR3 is TGTGCCAGCTCGAGGGACAGGGGGCGAGAGACCCAGTACTTC. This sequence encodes CASSRDRGRETQYF.

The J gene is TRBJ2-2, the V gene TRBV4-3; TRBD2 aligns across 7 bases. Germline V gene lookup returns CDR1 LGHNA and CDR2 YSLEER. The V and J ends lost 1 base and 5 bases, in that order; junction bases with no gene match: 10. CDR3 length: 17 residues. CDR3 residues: CASSQAVAGVGTGELFF. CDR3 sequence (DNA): TGCGCCAGCAGCCAAGCTGTTGCGGGAGTTGGAACCGGGGAGCTGTTTTTT.

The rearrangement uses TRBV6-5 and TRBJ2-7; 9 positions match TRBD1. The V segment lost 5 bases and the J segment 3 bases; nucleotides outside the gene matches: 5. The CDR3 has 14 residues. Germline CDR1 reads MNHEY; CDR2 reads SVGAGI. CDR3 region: CASSLTGGYYEQYF. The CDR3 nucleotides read TGTGCCAGCAGTCTGACAGGGGGTTACTACGAGCAGTACTTC.

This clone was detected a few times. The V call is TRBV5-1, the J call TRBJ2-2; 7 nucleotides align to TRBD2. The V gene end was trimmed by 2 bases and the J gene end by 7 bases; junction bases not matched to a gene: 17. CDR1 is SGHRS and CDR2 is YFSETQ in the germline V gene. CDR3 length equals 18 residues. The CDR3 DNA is TGCGCCAGCAGCTTCCGACGCACGGGGGGAGCGGCCGGCGGGGAGCTGTTTTTT. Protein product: CASSFRRTGGAAGGELFF.